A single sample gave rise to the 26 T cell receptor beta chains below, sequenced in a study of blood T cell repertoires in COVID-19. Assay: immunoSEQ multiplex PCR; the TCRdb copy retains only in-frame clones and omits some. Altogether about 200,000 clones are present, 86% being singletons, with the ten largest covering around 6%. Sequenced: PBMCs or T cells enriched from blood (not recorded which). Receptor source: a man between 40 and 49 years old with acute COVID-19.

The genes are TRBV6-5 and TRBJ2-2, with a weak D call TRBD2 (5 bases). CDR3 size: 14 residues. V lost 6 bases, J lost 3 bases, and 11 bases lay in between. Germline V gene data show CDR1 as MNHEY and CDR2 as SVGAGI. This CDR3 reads CASRIGGYTGELFF. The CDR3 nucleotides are TGTGCCAGCAGGATCGGAGGTTACACCGGGGAGCTGTTTTTT.

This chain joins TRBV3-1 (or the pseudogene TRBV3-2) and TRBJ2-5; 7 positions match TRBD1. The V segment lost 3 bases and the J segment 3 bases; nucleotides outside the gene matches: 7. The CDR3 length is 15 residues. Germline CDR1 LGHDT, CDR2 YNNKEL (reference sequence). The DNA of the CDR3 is TGTGCCAGCAGCCAGCCCGGGACAGATAAAGAGACCCAGTACTTC. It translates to CASSQPGTDKETQYF.

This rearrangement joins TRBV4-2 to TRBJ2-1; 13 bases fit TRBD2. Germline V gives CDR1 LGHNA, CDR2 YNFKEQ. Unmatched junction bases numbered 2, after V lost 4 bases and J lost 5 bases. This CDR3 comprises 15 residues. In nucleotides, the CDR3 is TGTGCCAGCAGCCCGGGACTAGCGGGGAACAATGAGCAGTTCTTC. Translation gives CASSPGLAGNNEQFF.

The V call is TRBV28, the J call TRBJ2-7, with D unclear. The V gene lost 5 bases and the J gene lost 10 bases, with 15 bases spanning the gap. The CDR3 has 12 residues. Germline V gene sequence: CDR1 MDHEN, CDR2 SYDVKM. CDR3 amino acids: CASSGPGLKQYF. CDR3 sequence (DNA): TGTGCCAGCAGTGGGCCCGGCCTCAAACAGTACTTC.

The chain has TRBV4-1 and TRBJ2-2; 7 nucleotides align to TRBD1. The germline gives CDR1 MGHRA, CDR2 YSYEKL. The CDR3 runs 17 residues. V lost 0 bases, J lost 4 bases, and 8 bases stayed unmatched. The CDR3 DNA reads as TGCGCCAGCAGCCAAGATCGGGGACAGATGGGCACCGGGGAGCTGTTTTTT. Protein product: CASSQDRGQMGTGELFF.

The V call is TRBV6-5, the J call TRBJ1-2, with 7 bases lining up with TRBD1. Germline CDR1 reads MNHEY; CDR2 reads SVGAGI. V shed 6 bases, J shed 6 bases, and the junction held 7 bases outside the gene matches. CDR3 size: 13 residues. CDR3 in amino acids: CASRQAGQDGYTF. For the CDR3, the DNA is TGTGCCAGCAGGCAAGCAGGACAGGATGGCTACACCTTC.

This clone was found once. CDR3 residues: CASSFGGPRDEQYF. The DNA of the CDR3 is TGTGCCAGCAGCTTTGGAGGGCCAAGGGACGAGCAGTACTTC. The chain recombines TRBV7-3 with TRBJ2-7; D possibly corresponds to TRBD2 (6 bases). The ends were cut back, 3 bases at V and 5 bases at J, with 14 bases in the middle. CDR1 and CDR2 (germline): SGHTA, FQGTGA. The CDR3 loop spans 14 amino acids.

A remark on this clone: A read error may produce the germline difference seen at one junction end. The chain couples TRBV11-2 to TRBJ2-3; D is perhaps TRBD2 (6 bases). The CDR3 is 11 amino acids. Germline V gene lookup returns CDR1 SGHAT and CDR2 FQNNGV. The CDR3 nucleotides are TGTGCCAGCAGCTCCCCCGGGGCGGGGTCTTTT. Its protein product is CASSSPGAGSF.

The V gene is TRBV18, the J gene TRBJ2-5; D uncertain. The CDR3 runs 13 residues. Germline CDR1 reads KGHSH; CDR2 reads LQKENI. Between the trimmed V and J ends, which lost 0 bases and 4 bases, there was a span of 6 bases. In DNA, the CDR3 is TGTGCCAGCTCACCACCATCGAGAGAGACCCAGTACTTC. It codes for CASSPPSRETQYF.

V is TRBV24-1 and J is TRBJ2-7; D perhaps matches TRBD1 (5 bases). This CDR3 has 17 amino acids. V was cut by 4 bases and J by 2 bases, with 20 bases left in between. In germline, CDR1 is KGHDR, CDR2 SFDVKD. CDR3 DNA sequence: TGTGCCACCAGTGACCCACCGTGGACAACACGAACCTACGAGCAGTACTTC. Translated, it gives CATSDPPWTTRTYEQYF.

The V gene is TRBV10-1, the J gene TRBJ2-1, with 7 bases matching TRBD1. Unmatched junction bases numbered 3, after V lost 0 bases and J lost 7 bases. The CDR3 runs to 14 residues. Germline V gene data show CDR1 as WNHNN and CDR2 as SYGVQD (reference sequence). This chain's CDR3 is CASSESGRGNEQFF. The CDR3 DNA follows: TGCGCCAGCAGTGAGTCGGGCAGGGGGAATGAGCAGTTCTTC.

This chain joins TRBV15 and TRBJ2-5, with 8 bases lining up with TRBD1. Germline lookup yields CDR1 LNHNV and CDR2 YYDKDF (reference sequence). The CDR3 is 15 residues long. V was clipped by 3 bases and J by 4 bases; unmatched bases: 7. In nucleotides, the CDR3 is TGTGCCACCAGCAGGGACAGGGTGGTAGGAGAGACCCAGTACTTC. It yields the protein CATSRDRVVGETQYF.

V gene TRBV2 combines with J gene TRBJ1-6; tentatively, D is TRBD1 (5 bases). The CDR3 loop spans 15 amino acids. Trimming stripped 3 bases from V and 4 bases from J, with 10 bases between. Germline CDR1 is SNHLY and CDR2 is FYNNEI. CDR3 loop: CASSEGLLYNSPLHF. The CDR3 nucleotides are TGTGCCAGCAGTGAGGGGCTCCTATATAATTCACCCCTCCACTTT.

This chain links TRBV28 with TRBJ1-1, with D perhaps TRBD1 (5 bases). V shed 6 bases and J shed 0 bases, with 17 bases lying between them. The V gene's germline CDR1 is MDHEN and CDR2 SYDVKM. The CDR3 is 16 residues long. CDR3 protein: CASSSPGFNMNTEAFF. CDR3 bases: TGTGCCAGCAGCTCTCCAGGGTTCAACATGAACACTGAAGCTTTCTTT.

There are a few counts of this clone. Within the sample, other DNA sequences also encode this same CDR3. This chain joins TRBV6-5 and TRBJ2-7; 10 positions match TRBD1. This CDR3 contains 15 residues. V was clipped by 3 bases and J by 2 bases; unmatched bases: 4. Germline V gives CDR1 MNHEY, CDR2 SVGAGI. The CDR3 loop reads CASSYRDRGPYEQYF. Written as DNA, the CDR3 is TGTGCCAGCAGTTATCGGGACAGGGGCCCCTACGAGCAGTACTTC.

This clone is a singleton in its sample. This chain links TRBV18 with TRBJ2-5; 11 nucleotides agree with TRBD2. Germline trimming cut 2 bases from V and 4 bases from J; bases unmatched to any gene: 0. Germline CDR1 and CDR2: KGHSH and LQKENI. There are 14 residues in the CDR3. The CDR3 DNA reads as TGTGCCAGCTCACCAGGGACTAGCGGAGAGACCCAGTACTTC. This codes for CASSPGTSGETQYF.

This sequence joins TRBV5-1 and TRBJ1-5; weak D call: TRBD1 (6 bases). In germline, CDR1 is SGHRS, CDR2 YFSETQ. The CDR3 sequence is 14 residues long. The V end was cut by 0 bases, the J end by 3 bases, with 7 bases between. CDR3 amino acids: CASSLGGPNQPQHF. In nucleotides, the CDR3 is TGCGCCAGCAGCTTGGGGGGGCCCAATCAGCCCCAGCATTTT.

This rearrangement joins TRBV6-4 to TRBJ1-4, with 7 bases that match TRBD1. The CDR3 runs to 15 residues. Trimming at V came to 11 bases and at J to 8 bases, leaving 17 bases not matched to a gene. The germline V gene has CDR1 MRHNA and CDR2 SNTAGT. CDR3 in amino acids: CAAPLGRQGKEKLFF. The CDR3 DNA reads TGTGCCGCTCCCCTGGGGAGACAGGGAAAAGAAAAACTGTTTTTT.

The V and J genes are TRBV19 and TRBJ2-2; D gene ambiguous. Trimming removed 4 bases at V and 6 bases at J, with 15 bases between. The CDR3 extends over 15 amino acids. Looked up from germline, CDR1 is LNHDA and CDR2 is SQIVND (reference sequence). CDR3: CASSSPATHPGELFF. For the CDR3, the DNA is TGTGCCAGTAGTAGTCCAGCGACGCACCCCGGGGAGCTGTTTTTT.

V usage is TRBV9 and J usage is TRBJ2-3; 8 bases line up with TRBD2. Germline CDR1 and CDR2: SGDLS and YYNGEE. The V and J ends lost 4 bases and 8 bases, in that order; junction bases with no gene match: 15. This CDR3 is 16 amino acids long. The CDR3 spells CASSPPGSGTGATQYF. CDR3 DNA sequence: TGTGCCAGCAGCCCACCGGGTAGCGGGACCGGGGCTACGCAGTATTTT.

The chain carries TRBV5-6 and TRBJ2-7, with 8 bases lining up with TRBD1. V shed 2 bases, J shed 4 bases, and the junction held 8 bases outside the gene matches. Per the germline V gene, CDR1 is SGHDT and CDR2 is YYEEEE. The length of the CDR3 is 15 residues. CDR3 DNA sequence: TGTGCCAGCAGCTTCTCCCGACAGGGGAAATACGAGCAGTACTTC. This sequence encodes CASSFSRQGKYEQYF.

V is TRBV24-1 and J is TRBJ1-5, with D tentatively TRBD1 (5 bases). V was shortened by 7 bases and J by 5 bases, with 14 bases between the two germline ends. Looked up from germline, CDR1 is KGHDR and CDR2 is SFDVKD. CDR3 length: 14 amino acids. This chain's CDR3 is CATSWGGNDQPQHF. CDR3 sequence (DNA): TGTGCCACCAGCTGGGGGGGAAACGATCAGCCCCAGCATTTT.

CDR3 sequence: CASSQTGGKNTGELFF. The CDR3 region has the DNA TGCGCCAGCAGCCAGACAGGGGGAAAGAACACCGGGGAGCTGTTTTTT. J is TRBJ2-2 and V is TRBV4-1; 9 bases map to TRBD1. The CDR3 has 16 amino acids. V was clipped by 3 bases and J by 1 base; unmatched bases: 3. Germline loops: CDR1 MGHRA, CDR2 YSYEKL.

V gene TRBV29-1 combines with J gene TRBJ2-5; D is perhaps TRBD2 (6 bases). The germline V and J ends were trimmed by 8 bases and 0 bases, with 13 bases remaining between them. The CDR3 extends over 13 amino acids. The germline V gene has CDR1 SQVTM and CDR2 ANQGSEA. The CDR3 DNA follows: TGCAGCTTCCCGGGCGGGAACCAAGAGACCCAGTACTTC. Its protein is CSFPGGNQETQYF.

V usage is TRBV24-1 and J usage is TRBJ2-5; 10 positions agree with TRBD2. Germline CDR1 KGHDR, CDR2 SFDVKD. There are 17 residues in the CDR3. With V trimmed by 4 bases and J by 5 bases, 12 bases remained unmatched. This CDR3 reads CATSDPSAGGSLETQYF. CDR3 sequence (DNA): TGTGCCACCAGTGACCCGTCAGCGGGAGGGTCTCTGGAGACCCAGTACTTC.

The CDR3, as DNA: TGTGCCAGCAGCTTGGTTGGGCCACGGATTGAAAAACTGTTTTTT. Protein sequence: CASSLVGPRIEKLFF. The chain combines TRBV5-6 with TRBJ1-4; D uncertain. The V gene lost 0 bases and the J gene lost 7 bases, with 13 bases spanning the gap. The CDR3 extends over 15 amino acids. Germline CDR1 is SGHDT and CDR2 is YYEEEE.